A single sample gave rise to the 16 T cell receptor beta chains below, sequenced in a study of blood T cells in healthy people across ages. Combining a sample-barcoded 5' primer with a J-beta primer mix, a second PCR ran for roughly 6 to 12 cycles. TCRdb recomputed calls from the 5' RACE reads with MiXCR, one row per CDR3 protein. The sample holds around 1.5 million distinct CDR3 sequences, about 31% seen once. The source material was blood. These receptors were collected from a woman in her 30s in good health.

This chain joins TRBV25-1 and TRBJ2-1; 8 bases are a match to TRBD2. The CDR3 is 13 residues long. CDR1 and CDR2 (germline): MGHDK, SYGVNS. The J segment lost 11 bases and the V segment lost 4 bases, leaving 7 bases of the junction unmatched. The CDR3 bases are TGTGCCAGCAGTGGAGCTACTAGCGGTAAGCAGTTCTTC. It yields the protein CASSGATSGKQFF.

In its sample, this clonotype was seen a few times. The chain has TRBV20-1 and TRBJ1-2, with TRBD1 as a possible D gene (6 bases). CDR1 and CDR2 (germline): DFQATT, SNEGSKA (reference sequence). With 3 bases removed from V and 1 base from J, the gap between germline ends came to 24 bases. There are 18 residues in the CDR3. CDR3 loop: CSASSPGGPASINYGYTF. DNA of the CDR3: TGCAGTGCTAGTTCCCCCGGGGGGCCCGCTTCAATTAACTATGGCTACACCTTC.

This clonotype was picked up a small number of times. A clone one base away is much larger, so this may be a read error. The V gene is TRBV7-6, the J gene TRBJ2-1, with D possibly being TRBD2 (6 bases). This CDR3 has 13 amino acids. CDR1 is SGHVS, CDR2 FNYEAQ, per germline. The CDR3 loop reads CTSSLSGDSEQFF. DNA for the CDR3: TGTACCAGCAGCTTATCGGGGGATAGTGAGCAGTTCTTC.

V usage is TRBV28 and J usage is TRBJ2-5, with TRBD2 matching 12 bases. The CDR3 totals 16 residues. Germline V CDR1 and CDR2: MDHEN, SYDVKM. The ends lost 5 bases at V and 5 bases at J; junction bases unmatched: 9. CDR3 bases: TGTGCCAGCAGTCCGACTAGCGGGAGTGGGTGGGAGACCCAGTACTTC. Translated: CASSPTSGSGWETQYF.

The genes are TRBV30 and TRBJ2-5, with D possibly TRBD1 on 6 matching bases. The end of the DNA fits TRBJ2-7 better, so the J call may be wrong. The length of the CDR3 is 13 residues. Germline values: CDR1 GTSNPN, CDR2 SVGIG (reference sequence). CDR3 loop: CAWRGASIYEQYF. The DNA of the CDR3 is TGTGCCTGGAGGGGGGCTTCAATCTACGAGCAGTACTTC.

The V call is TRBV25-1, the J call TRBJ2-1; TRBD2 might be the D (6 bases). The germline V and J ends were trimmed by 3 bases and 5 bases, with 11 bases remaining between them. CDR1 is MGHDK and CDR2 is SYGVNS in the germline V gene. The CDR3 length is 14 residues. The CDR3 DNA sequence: TGTGCCAGCAGTGAGCGGGAACTGGACAATGAGCAGTTCTTC. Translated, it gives CASSERELDNEQFF.

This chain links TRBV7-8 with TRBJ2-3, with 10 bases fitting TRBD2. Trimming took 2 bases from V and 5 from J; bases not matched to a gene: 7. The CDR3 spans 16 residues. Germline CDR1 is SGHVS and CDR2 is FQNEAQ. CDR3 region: CASSLPGLAALDTQYF. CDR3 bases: TGTGCCAGCAGCTTACCTGGACTAGCGGCATTAGATACGCAGTATTTT.

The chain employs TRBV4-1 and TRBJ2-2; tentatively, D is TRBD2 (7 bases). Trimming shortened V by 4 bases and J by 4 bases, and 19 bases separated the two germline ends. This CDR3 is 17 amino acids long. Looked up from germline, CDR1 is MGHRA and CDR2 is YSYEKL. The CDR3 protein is CASSPRPPGGLTGELFF. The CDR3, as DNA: TGCGCCAGCAGCCCACGGCCCCCCGGGGGGCTCACCGGGGAGCTGTTTTTT.

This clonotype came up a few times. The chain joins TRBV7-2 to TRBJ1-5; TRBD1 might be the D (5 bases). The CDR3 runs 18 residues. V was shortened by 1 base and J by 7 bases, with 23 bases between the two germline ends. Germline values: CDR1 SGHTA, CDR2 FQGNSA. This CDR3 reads CASSLVPLAGNAEQPQHF. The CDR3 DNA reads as TGTGCCAGCAGCTTAGTCCCCTTGGCAGGGAATGCGGAACAGCCCCAGCATTTT. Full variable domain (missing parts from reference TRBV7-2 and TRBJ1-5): GAGVSQSPSNKVTEKGKDVELRCDPISGHTALYWYRQSLGQGLEFLIYFQGNSAPDKSGLPSDRFSAERTGGSVSTLTIQRTQQEDSAVYLCASSLVPLAGNAEQPQHFGDGTRLSIL.

The CDR3 region has the DNA TGTGCCAGCGGCGACAGGATGAGCTCCTACGAGCAGTACTTC. Residues: CASGDRMSSYEQYF. The chain recombines TRBV21-1 with TRBJ2-7; the D call in the table, TRBD1, was not verified against the DNA. TRBV21-1 is noted as a pseudogene. This CDR3 is 14 amino acids long.

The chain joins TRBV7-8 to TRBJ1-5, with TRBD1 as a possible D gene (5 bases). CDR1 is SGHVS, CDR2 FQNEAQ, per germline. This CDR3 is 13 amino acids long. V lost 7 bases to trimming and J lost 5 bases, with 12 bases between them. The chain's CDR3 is CASNGGVDQPQHF. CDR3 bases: TGTGCCAGCAATGGGGGGGTTGATCAGCCCCAGCATTTT.

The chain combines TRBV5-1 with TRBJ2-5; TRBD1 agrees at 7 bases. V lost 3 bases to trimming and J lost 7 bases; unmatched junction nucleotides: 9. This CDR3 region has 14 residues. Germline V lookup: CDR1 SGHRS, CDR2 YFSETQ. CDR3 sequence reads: CASSSRQGPGTQYF. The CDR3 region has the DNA TGCGCCAGCAGCTCCCGACAGGGACCAGGGACCCAGTACTTC.

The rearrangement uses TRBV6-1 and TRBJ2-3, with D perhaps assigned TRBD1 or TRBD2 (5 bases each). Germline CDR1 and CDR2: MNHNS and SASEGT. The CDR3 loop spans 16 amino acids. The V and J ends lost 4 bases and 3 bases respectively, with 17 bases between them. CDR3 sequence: CASSGGVGPGTDTQYF. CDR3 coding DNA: TGTGCCAGCAGTGGGGGCGTGGGGCCGGGAACAGATACGCAGTATTTT.

CDR3 sequence: CACLRGLNYEQYF. CDR3 DNA: TGTGCCTGTTTACGGGGATTAAACTACGAGCAGTACTTC. The chain carries TRBV30 and TRBJ2-7; D is possibly TRBD2 (5 bases). This CDR3 has 13 amino acids. Germline V gene lookup returns CDR1 GTSNPN and CDR2 SVGIG (reference sequence). Between the trimmed V and J ends, which lost 6 bases and 3 bases, there was a span of 15 bases.

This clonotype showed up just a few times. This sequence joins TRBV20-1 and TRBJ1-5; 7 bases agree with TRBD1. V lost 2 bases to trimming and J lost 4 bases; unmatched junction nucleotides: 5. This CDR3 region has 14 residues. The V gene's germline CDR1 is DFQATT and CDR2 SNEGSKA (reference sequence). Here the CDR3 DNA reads TGCAGTGCTAGATACGGGACAGCAAATCAGCCCCAGCATTTT. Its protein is CSARYGTANQPQHF.

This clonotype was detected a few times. This CDR3 reads CASPRAEQFF. CDR3 DNA: TGTGCCAGCCCTCGGGCAGAGCAGTTCTTC. This chain joins TRBV25-1 and TRBJ2-1; D is unclear. Germline-derived CDR1 and CDR2 are MGHDK and SYGVNS. The CDR3 has 10 residues. The V and J ends lost 8 bases and 10 bases respectively, with 9 bases between them.